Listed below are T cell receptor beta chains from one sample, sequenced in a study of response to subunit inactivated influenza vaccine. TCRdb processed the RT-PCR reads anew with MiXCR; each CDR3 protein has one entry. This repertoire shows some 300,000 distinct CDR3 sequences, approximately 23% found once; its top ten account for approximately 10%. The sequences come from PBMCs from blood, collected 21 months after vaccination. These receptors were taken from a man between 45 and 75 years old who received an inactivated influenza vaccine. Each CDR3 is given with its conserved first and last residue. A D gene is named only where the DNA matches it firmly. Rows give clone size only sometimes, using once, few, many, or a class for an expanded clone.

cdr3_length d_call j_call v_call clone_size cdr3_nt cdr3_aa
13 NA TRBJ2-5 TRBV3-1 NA TGTGCCAGCAGCCCCAGTGGGCAAGGGACCCAGTACTTC CASSPSGQGTQYF
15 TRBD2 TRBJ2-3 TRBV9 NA TGTGCCAGCAGCACAAGCGGGGGGACCACAGATACGCAGTATTTT CASSTSGGTTDTQYF
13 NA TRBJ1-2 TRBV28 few TGTGCCAGCAGTTTATTGACCAACTATGGCTACACCTTC CASSLLTNYGYTF
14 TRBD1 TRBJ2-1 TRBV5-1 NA TGCGCCAGCAGCCCCTGGGGACAGGGGAATGAGCAGTTCTTC CASSPWGQGNEQFF
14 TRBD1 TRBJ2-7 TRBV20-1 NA TGCAGTGCTAGAGACAACAGGGGAGCCTACGAGCAGTACTTC CSARDNRGAYEQYF
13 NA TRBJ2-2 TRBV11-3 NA TGTGCCAGCAGCTTAGTTACCCTCGGGGAGCTGTTTTTT CASSLVTLGELFF
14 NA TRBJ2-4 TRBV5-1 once TGCGCCAGCAGCTTGGGAGGGCCCGGAAACATTCAGTACTTC CASSLGGPGNIQYF
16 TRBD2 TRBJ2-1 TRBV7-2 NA TGTGCCAGCAGCTTAATCGGGACTAGCCGCGACAATGAGCAGTTCTTC CASSLIGTSRDNEQFF
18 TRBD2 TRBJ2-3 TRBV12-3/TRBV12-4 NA TGTGCCAGCAGTTTAGACCCCGCGGCGGGGGAGAACACAGATACGCAGTATTTT CASSLDPAAGENTDTQYF
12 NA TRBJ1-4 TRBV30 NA TGTGCCTGCGTCCCCGAAAATGAAAAACTGTTTTTT CACVPENEKLFF